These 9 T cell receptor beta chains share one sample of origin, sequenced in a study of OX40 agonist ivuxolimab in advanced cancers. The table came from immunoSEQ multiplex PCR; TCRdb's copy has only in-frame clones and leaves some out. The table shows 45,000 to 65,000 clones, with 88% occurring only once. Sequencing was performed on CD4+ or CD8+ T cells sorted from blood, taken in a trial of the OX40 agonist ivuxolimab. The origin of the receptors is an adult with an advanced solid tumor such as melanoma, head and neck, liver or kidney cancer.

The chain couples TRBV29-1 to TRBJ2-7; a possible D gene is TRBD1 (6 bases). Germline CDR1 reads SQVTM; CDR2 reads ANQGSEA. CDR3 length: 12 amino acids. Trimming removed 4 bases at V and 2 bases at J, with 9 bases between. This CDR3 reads CSVGTGPYEQYF. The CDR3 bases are TGCAGCGTTGGTACAGGGCCCTACGAGCAGTACTTC.

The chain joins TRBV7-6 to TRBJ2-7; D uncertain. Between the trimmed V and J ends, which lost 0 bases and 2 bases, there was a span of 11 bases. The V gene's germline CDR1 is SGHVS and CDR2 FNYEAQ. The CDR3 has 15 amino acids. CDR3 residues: CASSLASEQTYEQYF. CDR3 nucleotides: TGTGCCAGCAGCTTAGCCTCGGAACAGACCTACGAGCAGTACTTC.

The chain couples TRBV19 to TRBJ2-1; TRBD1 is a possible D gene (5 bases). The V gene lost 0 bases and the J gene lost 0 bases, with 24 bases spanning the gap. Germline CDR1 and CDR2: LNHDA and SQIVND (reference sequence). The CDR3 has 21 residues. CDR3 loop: CASSIDDSWGTGRASYNEQFF. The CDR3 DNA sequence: TGTGCCAGTAGTATAGATGATAGCTGGGGAACAGGTCGCGCCTCCTACAATGAGCAGTTCTTC.

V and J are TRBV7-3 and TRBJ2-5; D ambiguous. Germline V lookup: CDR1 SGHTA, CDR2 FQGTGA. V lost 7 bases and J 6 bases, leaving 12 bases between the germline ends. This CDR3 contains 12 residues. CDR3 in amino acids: CASIPTVQTQYF. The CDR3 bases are TGTGCCAGCATCCCAACCGTTCAGACCCAGTACTTC.

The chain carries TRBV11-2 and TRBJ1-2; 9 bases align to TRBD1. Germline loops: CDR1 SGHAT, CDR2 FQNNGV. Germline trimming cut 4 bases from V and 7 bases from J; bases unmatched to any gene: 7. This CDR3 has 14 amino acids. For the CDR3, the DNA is TGTGCCAGCAGCTCGCGTACAGGGGGCAGTGGCTACACCTTC. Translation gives CASSSRTGGSGYTF.

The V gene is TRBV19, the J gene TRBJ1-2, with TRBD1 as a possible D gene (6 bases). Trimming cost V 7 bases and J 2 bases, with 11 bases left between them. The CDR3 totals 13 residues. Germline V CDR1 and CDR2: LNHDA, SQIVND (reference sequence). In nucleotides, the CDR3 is TGTGCCAGTAAGAGGGGGGGAAACTATGGCTACACCTTC. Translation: CASKRGGNYGYTF.

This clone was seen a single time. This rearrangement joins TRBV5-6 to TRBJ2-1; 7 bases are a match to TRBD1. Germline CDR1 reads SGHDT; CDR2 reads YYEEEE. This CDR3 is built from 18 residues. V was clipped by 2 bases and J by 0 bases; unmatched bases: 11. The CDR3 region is CASSFIRTGQSSYNEQFF. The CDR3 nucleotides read TGTGCCAGCAGCTTTATTCGGACAGGCCAGAGCTCCTACAATGAGCAGTTCTTC.

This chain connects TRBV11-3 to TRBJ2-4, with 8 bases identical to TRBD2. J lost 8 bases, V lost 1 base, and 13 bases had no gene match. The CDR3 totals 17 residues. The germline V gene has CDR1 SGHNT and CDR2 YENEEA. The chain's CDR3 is CASSLGGRTPGRDIQYF. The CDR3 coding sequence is TGTGCCAGCAGCTTAGGCGGGAGGACTCCCGGACGGGACATTCAGTACTTC.

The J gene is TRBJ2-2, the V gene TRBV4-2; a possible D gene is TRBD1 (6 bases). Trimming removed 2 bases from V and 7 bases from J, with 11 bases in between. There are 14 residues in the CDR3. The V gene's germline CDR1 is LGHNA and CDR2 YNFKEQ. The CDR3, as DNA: TGTGCCAGCAGCCAACCAGGGGCGGGCGGGGAGCTGTTTTTT. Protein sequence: CASSQPGAGGELFF.